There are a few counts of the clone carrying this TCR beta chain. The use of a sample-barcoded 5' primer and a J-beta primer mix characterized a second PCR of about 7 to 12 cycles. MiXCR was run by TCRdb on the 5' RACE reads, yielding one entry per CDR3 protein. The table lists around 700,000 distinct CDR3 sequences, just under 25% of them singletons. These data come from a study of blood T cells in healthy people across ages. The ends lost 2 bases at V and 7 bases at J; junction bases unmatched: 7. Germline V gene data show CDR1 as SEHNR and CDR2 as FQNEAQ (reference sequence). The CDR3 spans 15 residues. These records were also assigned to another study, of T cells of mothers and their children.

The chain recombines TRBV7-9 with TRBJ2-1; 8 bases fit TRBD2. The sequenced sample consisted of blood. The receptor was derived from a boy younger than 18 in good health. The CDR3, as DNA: TGTGCCAGCAGCTTAAGCGGGGGCTCCGGGAATGAGCAGTTCTTC. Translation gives CASSLSGGSGNEQFF.